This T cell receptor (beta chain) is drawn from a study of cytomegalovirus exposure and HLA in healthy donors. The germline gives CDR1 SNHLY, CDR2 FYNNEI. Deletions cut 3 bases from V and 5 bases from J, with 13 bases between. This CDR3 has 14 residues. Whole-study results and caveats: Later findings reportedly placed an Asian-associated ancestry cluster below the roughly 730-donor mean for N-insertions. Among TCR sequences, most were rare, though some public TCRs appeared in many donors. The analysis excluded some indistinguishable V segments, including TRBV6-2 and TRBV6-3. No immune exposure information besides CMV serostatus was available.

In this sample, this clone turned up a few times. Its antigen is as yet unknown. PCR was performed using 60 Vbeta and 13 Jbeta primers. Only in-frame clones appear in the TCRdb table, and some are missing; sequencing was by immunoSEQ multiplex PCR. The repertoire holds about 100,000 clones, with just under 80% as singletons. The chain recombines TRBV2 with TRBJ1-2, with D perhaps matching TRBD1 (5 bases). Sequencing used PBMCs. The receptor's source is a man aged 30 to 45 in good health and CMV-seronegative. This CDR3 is CASSDQTASYGYTF. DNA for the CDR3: TGTGCCAGCAGTGACCAGACAGCGAGTTATGGCTACACCTTC.